The 18 T cell receptor beta chains below come from one sample, sequenced in a study of shared clonotypes between healthy human individuals. Measured with immunoSEQ multiplex PCR; TCRdb has only the in-frame clones, and not every one. Found here are 1,400,000 or so clones, 98% of them singletons; the top ten hold approximately 0.38%. Sequencing was performed on naive CD4+ T cells sorted from blood. The subset is: CD45RA+ positively selected. These receptors were collected from a man aged 25 to 45 in good health.

This chain links TRBV28 with TRBJ2-7; 12 bases match TRBD2. This CDR3 comprises 16 residues. Germline lookup yields CDR1 MDHEN and CDR2 SYDVKM. Germline trimming cut 5 bases from V and 3 bases from J; bases unmatched to any gene: 8. CDR3 protein: CASSGSGLAGHYEQYF. CDR3 in DNA: TGTGCCAGCAGTGGATCGGGACTAGCGGGCCACTACGAGCAGTACTTC. The entire variable domain, with the rest obtained from reference TRBV28 and TRBJ2-7, is as follows: DVKVTQSSRYLVKRTGEKVFLECVQDMDHENMFWYRQDPGLGLRLIYFSYDVKMKEKGDIPEGYSVSREKKERFSLILESASTNQTSMYLCASSGSGLAGHYEQYFGPGTRLTVT.

The chain combines TRBV18 with TRBJ2-7, with D uncertain. CDR1 and CDR2 from the germline V gene are KGHSH and LQKENI. Trimming cost V 1 base and J 2 bases, with 15 bases left between them. The CDR3 is 16 residues long. CDR3 bases: TGTGCCAGCTCACCACTCTTTCCCGGAACGACCTACGAGCAGTACTTC. Its translation is CASSPLFPGTTYEQYF.

The genes are TRBV7-2 and TRBJ2-1, with 9 bases matching TRBD2. CDR3 size: 17 residues. Germline-derived CDR1 and CDR2 are SGHTA and FQGNSA. V shed 3 bases and J 7 bases; nucleotides not matched to a gene: 13. CDR3 nucleotide sequence: TGTGCCAGCAGCTTCCCCTCGGCGGGAGGGCCCAGGAATGAGCAGTTCTTC. As protein: CASSFPSAGGPRNEQFF.

This clone appeared a single time. The chain links TRBV9 to TRBJ2-1; 9 nucleotides align to TRBD2. Trimming at V came to 0 bases and at J to 0 bases, leaving 16 bases not matched to a gene. CDR1 is SGDLS and CDR2 is YYNGEE in the germline V gene. This CDR3 region has 21 residues. This CDR3 reads CASSVARRLAGTESSYNEQFF. Written as DNA, the CDR3 is TGTGCCAGCAGCGTAGCTCGGCGGCTAGCGGGAACCGAGAGCTCCTACAATGAGCAGTTCTTC.

CDR3 DNA: TGTGCCAGCAGCTTAGGGGCTGGGACTAGCGGCACAGATACGCAGTATTTT. This gives the protein CASSLGAGTSGTDTQYF. J is TRBJ2-3 and V is TRBV7-6, with 10 bases lining up with TRBD2. The J segment lost 1 base and the V segment lost 1 base, leaving 5 bases of the junction unmatched. Germline loops: CDR1 SGHVS, CDR2 FNYEAQ. The CDR3 is 17 amino acids. The whole variable domain, remainder taken from reference TRBV7-6 and TRBJ2-3, is GAGVSQSPRYKVTKRGQDVALRCDPISGHVSLYWYRQALGQGPEFLTYFNYEAQQDKSGLPNDRFSAERPEGSISTLTIQRTEQRDSAMYRCASSLGAGTSGTDTQYFGPGTRLTVL.

For this clone: This sample also contains other DNA sequences that code for the same CDR3. This chain connects TRBV5-4 to TRBJ2-1, with 14 bases matching TRBD2. The V and J ends lost 2 bases and 8 bases, in that order; junction bases with no gene match: 3. CDR1 SGHNT and CDR2 YYREEE come from the germline V gene (reference sequence). This CDR3 contains 15 residues. The CDR3 region is CASSLGLAGGDEQFF. DNA for the CDR3: TGTGCCAGCAGCTTAGGACTAGCGGGAGGCGATGAGCAGTTCTTC.

This sequence joins TRBV9 and TRBJ2-3; D ambiguous. The CDR3 has 14 residues. Germline CDR1 is SGDLS and CDR2 is YYNGEE. Between the trimmed V and J ends, which lost 4 bases and 4 bases, there was a span of 13 bases. The CDR3 loop reads CASSLGSQADTQYF. In DNA form, the CDR3 reads TGTGCCAGCAGCTTGGGGTCGCAGGCAGATACGCAGTATTTT. Full variable domain (missing parts from reference TRBV9 and TRBJ2-3): DSGVTQTPKHLITATGQRVTLRCSPRSGDLSVYWYQQSLDQGLQFLIQYYNGEERAKGNILERFSAQQFPDLHSELNLSSLELGDSALYFCASSLGSQADTQYFGPGTRLTVL.

The CDR3 DNA follows: TGCGCCAGCAGCTTGGGAAGGCCGAGCTCTGGAAACACCATATATTTT. It yields the protein CASSLGRPSSGNTIYF. J is TRBJ1-3 and V is TRBV5-1; D is ambiguous. The CDR3 contains 16 residues. V was cut by 0 bases and J by 0 bases, with 10 bases left in between. Germline V gene sequence: CDR1 SGHRS, CDR2 YFSETQ.

CDR3 loop: CASSTDLGIGETQYF. CDR3 bases: TGTGCCAGTAGTACCGATCTAGGCATCGGGGAGACCCAGTACTTC. V is TRBV19 and J is TRBJ2-5; no definite D call. The ends were cut back, 4 bases at V and 5 bases at J, with 17 bases in the middle. CDR1 and CDR2 (germline): LNHDA, SQIVND (reference sequence). The CDR3 length is 15 residues.

As concerns this clone: The same CDR3 can be traced to other DNA sequences in this sample. The genes are TRBV9 and TRBJ2-7, with 7 bases that match TRBD1. The CDR3 is 14 residues long. CDR1 is SGDLS, CDR2 YYNGEE, per germline. V shed 0 bases, J shed 2 bases, and the junction held 2 bases outside the gene matches. As DNA, the CDR3 is TGTGCCAGCAGCGTAGGTGGGACAGCCTACGAGCAGTACTTC. It is translated as CASSVGGTAYEQYF.

This clone was seen a single time. The chain joins TRBV6-1 to TRBJ2-7, with TRBD2 matching 8 bases. The junction had 10 bases not matched to a gene; V was cut back by 7 bases and J by 5 bases. The CDR3 has 14 amino acids. Germline CDR1 is MNHNS and CDR2 is SASEGT. The CDR3 DNA reads as TGTGCCAGCAAGGTGGATAGCGGGACCAACGAGCAGTACTTC. As protein: CASKVDSGTNEQYF.

The chain links TRBV28 to TRBJ2-3; 9 nucleotides agree with TRBD2. The CDR3 totals 14 residues. Germline V gene lookup returns CDR1 MDHEN and CDR2 SYDVKM. Germline trimming cut 2 bases from V and 9 bases from J; bases unmatched to any gene: 6. This CDR3 reads CASSLLAGPLTQYF. The CDR3 bases are TGTGCCAGCAGTTTACTAGCGGGACCATTGACGCAGTATTTT. Combining the CDR3 with reference TRBV28 and TRBJ2-3 gives the whole variable domain DVKVTQSSRYLVKRTGEKVFLECVQDMDHENMFWYRQDPGLGLRLIYFSYDVKMKEKGDIPEGYSVSREKKERFSLILESASTNQTSMYLCASSLLAGPLTQYFGPGTRLTVL.

This rearrangement joins TRBV18 to TRBJ1-1; possible D gene TRBD1, 5 bases. Germline values: CDR1 KGHSH, CDR2 LQKENI. The CDR3 is 15 amino acids. Deletions cut 1 base from V and 1 base from J, with 10 bases between. The CDR3 is CASSPRPGQNTEAFF. The DNA of the CDR3 is TGTGCCAGCTCACCACGGCCAGGACAGAACACTGAAGCTTTCTTT.

The CDR3: CASSEMGGTDTQYF. For the CDR3, the DNA is TGTGCCAGCAGCGAGATGGGCGGCACAGATACGCAGTATTTT. This chain links TRBV7-2 with TRBJ2-3; no clear D gene. The germline V gene has CDR1 SGHTA and CDR2 FQGNSA. This CDR3 region has 14 residues. V dropped 5 bases and J dropped 1 base, with 10 bases sitting between them. Full variable domain (missing parts from reference TRBV7-2 and TRBJ2-3): GAGVSQSPSNKVTEKGKDVELRCDPISGHTALYWYRQSLGQGLEFLIYFQGNSAPDKSGLPSDRFSAERTGGSVSTLTIQRTQQEDSAVYLCASSEMGGTDTQYFGPGTRLTVL.

The chain combines TRBV18 with TRBJ1-5, with D possibly being TRBD1 (5 bases). This CDR3 region has 16 residues. Germline V gene lookup returns CDR1 KGHSH and CDR2 LQKENI. V lost 3 bases, J lost 1 base, and 13 bases lay in between. This CDR3 reads CASSPWGEGSNQPQHF. Here the CDR3 DNA reads TGTGCCAGCTCACCCTGGGGGGAGGGAAGCAATCAGCCCCAGCATTTT.

The chain employs TRBV28 and TRBJ2-7, with 9 nucleotides matching TRBD2. Germline V gene sequence: CDR1 MDHEN, CDR2 SYDVKM. V dropped 8 bases and J dropped 4; count of bases not matched to a gene: 15. The CDR3 is 16 amino acids. CDR3 loop: CASRLSGRARAYEQYF. CDR3 bases: TGTGCCAGCCGACTTAGCGGGAGAGCGAGGGCATACGAGCAGTACTTC.

This chain links TRBV30 with TRBJ2-7, with 7 bases lining up with TRBD1. The CDR3 is made up of 14 amino acids. Germline values: CDR1 GTSNPN, CDR2 SVGIG (reference sequence). Losses at the gene ends were 3 bases for V and 2 bases for J; bases not matched to a gene: 7. CDR3 protein: CAWSTGVSTYEQYF. In DNA, the CDR3 is TGTGCCTGGAGCACAGGGGTATCTACCTACGAGCAGTACTTC. The variable domain in full, with the rest retrieved from reference TRBV30 and TRBJ2-7, is SQTIHQWPATLVQPVGSPLSLECTVEGTSNPNLYWYRQAAGRGLQLLFYSVGIGQISSEVPQNLSASRPQDRQFILSSKKLLLSDSGFYLCAWSTGVSTYEQYFGPGTRLTVT.

V is TRBV2 and J is TRBJ2-2; 8 nucleotides agree with TRBD2. Germline V gene data show CDR1 as SNHLY and CDR2 as FYNNEI. This CDR3 is built from 15 residues. V shed 5 bases, J shed 5 bases, and the junction held 7 bases outside the gene matches. CDR3 sequence reads: CASSRLAGGTGELFF. The CDR3 region has the DNA TGTGCCAGCAGTCGCCTAGCGGGCGGGACCGGGGAGCTGTTTTTT.